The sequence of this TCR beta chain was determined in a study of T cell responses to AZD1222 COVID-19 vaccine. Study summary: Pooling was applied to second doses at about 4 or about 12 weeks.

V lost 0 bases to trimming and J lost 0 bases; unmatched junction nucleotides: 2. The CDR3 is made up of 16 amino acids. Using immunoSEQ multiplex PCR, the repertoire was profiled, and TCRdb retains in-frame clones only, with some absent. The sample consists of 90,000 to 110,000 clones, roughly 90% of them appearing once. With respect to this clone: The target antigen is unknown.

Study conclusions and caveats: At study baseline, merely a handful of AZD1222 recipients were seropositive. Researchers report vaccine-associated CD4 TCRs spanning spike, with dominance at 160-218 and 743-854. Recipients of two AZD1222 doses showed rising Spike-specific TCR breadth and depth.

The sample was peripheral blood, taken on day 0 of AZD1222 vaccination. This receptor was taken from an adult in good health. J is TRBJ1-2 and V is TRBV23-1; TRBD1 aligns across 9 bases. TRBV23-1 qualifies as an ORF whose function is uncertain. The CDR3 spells CASSQSGTGPNYGYTF. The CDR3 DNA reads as TGCGCCAGCAGTCAATCGGGGACAGGGCCTAACTATGGCTACACCTTC.